Included here is one TCR beta chain sequence, with context. Antigen unknown. This specimen comes from a study of shared clonotypes between healthy human individuals. Study conclusions and caveats: What naive subsets generally showed was a larger estimated richness than memory subsets showed.

Assay: immunoSEQ multiplex PCR; the TCRdb copy retains only in-frame clones and omits some. The sample shows over a million clones, roughly 95% of them seen only once. Trimming shortened V by 3 bases and J by 6 bases, and 14 bases separated the two germline ends. From germline, CDR1 is KGHSH and CDR2 LQKENI. The CDR3 consists of 15 residues. Input material: naive CD4+ T cells sorted from blood. Subset noted: CD45RA+ positively selected. The TCR comes from a man aged 25-45 years in good health. The gene calls are TRBV18 and TRBJ2-2; tentative D call: TRBD2 (6 bases). The CDR3 sequence: CASSPWRESAGELFF. CDR3 sequence (DNA): TGTGCCAGCTCACCCTGGAGGGAATCCGCCGGGGAGCTGTTTTTT.